Reported below is one TCR beta chain. Trimming stripped 6 bases from V and 4 bases from J, with 9 bases between. This CDR3 spans 13 amino acids. CDR1 MNHEY and CDR2 SMNVEV come from the germline V gene (reference sequence). PCR employed 60 Vbeta and 13 Jbeta primers. Clones were sequenced by immunoSEQ multiplex PCR, and TCRdb holds only the in-frame ones, with some missing. The data show about 130,000 clones, with 80% seen just once and 1% held by the top ten. This record belongs to a study of cytomegalovirus exposure and HLA in healthy donors. The chain carries TRBV27 and TRBJ1-4; D is unclear. This clonotype was obtained from a man in his forties in good health and CMV-seronegative. The sequencing sample was made of PBMCs. The CDR3 reads CASRQIINEKLFF. The CDR3 DNA is TGTGCCAGCAGACAGATAATTAATGAAAAACTGTTTTTT.